This TCR beta chain came from a study of shared clonotypes between healthy human individuals. Note on this clone: The antigen is not known.

Every contributor of samples was a Caucasian grown-up residing in Nashville, Tennessee. Method: immunoSEQ multiplex PCR; TCRdb's copy keeps in-frame clones and lacks some. The repertoire holds millions of clones, with roughly 94% as singletons. General study points: Against clonotypes common to all four donors, non-shared ones had lower generation probabilities.

Trimming took 9 bases from V and 0 from J, leaving 18 bases between them. The CDR3 spans 15 residues. Germline CDR1 is MDHEN and CDR2 is SYDVKM. The source of this sequence is a young man in good health. The material sequenced was naive CD4+ T cells sorted from blood. Subset specified: CD45RA+ positively selected. V usage is TRBV28 and J usage is TRBJ2-7; D is ambiguous. The CDR3 bases are TGTGCCAGTTCCGCCCCGGGTGTCAGCTCCTACGAGCAGTACTTC. This translates into CASSAPGVSSYEQYF.